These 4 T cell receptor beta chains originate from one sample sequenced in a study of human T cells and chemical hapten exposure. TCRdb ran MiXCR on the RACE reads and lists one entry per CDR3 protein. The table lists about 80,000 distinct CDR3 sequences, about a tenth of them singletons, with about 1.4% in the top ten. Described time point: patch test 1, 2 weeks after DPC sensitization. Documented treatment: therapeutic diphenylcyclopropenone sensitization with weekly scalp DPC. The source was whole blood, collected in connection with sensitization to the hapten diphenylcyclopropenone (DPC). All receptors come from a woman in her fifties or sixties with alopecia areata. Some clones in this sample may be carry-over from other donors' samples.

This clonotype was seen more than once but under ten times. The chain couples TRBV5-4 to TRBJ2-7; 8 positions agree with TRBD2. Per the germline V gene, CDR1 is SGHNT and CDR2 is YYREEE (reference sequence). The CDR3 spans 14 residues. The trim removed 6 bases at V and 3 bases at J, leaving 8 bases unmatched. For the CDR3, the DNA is TGTGCCAGCACCCCGGGACTAGGCCTCTACGAGCAGTACTTC. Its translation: CASTPGLGLYEQYF. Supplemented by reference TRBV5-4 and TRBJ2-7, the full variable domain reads ETGVTQSPTHLIKTRGQQVTLRCSSQSGHNTVSWYQQALGQGPQFIFQYYREEENGRGNFPPRFSGLQFPNYSSELNVNALELDDSALYLCASTPGLGLYEQYFGPGTRLTVT.

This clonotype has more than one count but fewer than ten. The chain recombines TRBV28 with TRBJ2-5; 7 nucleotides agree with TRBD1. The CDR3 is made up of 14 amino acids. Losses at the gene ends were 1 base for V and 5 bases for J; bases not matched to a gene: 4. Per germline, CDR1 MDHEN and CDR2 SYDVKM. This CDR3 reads CASSLSQGYETQYF. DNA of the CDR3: TGTGCCAGCAGTTTATCACAGGGGTACGAGACCCAGTACTTC.

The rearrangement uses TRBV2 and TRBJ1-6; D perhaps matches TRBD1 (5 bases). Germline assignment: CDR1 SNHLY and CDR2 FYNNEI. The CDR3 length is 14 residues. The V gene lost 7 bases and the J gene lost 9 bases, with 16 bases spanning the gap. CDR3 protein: CASTSGTWGSPLHF. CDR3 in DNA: TGTGCCAGCACTTCGGGGACTTGGGGTTCACCCCTCCACTTT.

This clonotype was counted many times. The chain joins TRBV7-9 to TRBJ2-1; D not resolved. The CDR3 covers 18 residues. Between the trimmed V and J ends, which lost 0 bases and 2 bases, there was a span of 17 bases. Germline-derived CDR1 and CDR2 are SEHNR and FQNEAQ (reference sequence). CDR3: CASSLAVGGPGAYNEQFF. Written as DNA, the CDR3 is TGTGCCAGCAGCTTAGCGGTTGGCGGCCCAGGAGCCTACAATGAGCAGTTCTTC.